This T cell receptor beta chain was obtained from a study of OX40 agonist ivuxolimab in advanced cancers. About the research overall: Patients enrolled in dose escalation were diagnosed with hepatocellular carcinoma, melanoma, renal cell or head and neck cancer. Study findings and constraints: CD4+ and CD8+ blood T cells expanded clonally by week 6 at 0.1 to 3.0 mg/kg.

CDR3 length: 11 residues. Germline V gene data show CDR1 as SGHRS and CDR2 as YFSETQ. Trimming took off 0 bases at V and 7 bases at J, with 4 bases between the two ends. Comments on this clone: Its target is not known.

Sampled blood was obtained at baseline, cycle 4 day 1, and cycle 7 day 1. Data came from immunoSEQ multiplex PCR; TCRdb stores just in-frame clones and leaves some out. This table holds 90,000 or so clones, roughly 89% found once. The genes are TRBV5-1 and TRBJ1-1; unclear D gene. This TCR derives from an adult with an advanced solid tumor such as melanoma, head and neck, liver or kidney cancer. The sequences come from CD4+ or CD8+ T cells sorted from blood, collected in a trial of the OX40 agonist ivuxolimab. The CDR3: CASSLEDEAFF. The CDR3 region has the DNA TGCGCCAGCAGCTTGGAGGATGAAGCTTTCTTT.